This is a list of T cell receptor beta chains from one sample in a study of shared clonotypes between healthy human individuals. Generated by immunoSEQ multiplex PCR, the TCRdb table keeps only in-frame clones and is missing some. Here the sample spans more than 2 million clones, just under 95% being singletons. Sequencing was done on a sample of naive CD8+ T cells sorted from blood. The receptors come from a man between 18 and 35 years old in good health. CDR3s include the opening cysteine and the closing phenylalanine or tryptophan. The D gene is left open where the match is weak. Clone size is shown for a subset of rows, as once, few, many or a class of expanded clone.

j_call,clone_size,v_call,d_call,cdr3_nt,cdr3_aa
TRBJ2-3,.,TRBV7-8,.,TGTGCCAGCAGCCTACCCACGGCGGGCACAGATACGCAGTATTTT,CASSLPTAGTDTQYF
TRBJ2-1,.,TRBV6-5,TRBD2,TGTGCCAGCAGTTGGACTAGCGGGGGGGCCTTCGATGAGCAGTTCTTC,CASSWTSGGAFDEQFF
TRBJ1-5,.,TRBV14,.,TGTGCCAGCAGCCAAGAGTGGGGGCCCCAGCATTTT,CASSQEWGPQHF
TRBJ1-6,.,TRBV5-4,.,TGTGCCAGCAGCCCAGGACCCTCGGGGTCCTATAATTCACCCCTCCACTTT,CASSPGPSGSYNSPLHF
TRBJ2-7,.,TRBV21-1,.,TGTGCCAGCAGCAAAGTCGGACCAGGGGGATTTTACGAGCAGTACTTC,CASSKVGPGGFYEQYF
TRBJ1-2,.,TRBV9,.,TGTGCCAGCAGTCCGGGCGGAGACTATGGCTACACCTTC,CASSPGGDYGYTF
TRBJ2-5,.,TRBV7-9,TRBD1,TGTGCCAGCAGCCCTGGGACAGGGGGAGGGGAGACCCAGTACTTC,CASSPGTGGGETQYF
TRBJ2-7,.,TRBV5-1,.,TGCGCCAGCCGGGACTCCTCCTCCTACGAGCAGTACTTC,CASRDSSSYEQYF
TRBJ1-1,.,TRBV4-2,.,TGTGCCAGCAGCCAGGTTGACGCGGGTAAGAACACTGAAGCTTTCTTT,CASSQVDAGKNTEAFF
TRBJ2-7,.,TRBV7-9,.,TGTGCCAGCAGCGAAACGCCTACAGGCTCCTACGAGCAGTACTTC,CASSETPTGSYEQYF
TRBJ2-2,.,TRBV6-5,.,TGTGCCAGCAGCTCTCCCCTTTTAGGCTACGGGGAGCTGTTTTTT,CASSSPLLGYGELFF
TRBJ2-1,.,TRBV4-3,TRBD1,TGCGCCAGCAGCCAAGATGGACAGGCCTTCTCCTACAATGAGCAGTTCTTC,CASSQDGQAFSYNEQFF
TRBJ1-3,.,TRBV9,.,TGTGCCAGCAGCTTAAGTCAGGCATCTGGAAACACCATATATTTT,CASSLSQASGNTIYF
TRBJ2-7,.,TRBV7-9,.,TGTGCCAGCAGCTTAGCGTTAGGTTACGAGCAGTACTTC,CASSLALGYEQYF
TRBJ2-7,.,TRBV13,.,TGTGCCAGCAGCTTAGAGGACCGCTCCTACGAGCAGTACTTC,CASSLEDRSYEQYF
TRBJ1-5,once,TRBV5-8,.,TGTGCCAGCAGCTTGGCCGGGGTCCAGCATTTT,CASSLAGVQHF
TRBJ2-7,once,TRBV27,.,TGTGCCAGCAGCCTCCTACGGTCCCTGGGGGTATACGAGCAGTACTTC,CASSLLRSLGVYEQYF
TRBJ1-1,.,TRBV6-1,TRBD1,TGTGCCAGCAGTCGGACAGGGGCTTCTGAAGCTTTCTTT,CASSRTGASEAFF
TRBJ2-2,.,TRBV27,.,TGTGCCAGCAGTTTATATCCCGGGGAGCTGTTTTTT,CASSLYPGELFF
TRBJ1-2,once,TRBV2,.,TGTGCCAGCGATGTCGGGGATCAATACTATGGCTACACCTTC,CASDVGDQYYGYTF
TRBJ1-6,.,TRBV4-1,TRBD1,TGCGCCAGCAGCCAAGATACGGGAGGGGGCGCATATTCACCCCTCCACTTT,CASSQDTGGGAYSPLHF
TRBJ2-1,.,TRBV7-6,TRBD2,TGTGCCAGCAGCTTAGAAGCGGGACGATTCAATGAGCAGTTCTTC,CASSLEAGRFNEQFF
TRBJ2-1,once,TRBV6-5,.,TGTGCCAGCAGTTACTCAGCAGGGGAGTTTTACAATGAGCAGTTCTTC,CASSYSAGEFYNEQFF
TRBJ2-7,.,TRBV4-3,.,TGCGCCAGCAGCCAAGTAGAAGGAGCCTACGAGCAGTACTTC,CASSQVEGAYEQYF
TRBJ1-1,.,TRBV4-2,.,TGTGCCAGCAGCCAAGAAATGAACACTGAAGCTTTCTTT,CASSQEMNTEAFF
TRBJ1-2,once,TRBV27,.,TGTGCCAGCAGGACGGGAACAGGGAATAACTATGGCTACACCTTC,CASRTGTGNNYGYTF
TRBJ2-1,.,TRBV5-4,.,TGTGCCAGCAGCTTGACGCGGGACTATGAGCAGTTCTTC,CASSLTRDYEQFF
TRBJ1-1,.,TRBV10-3,.,TGTGCCATCAGTGAGACAACCACAGGGCACATGAACACTGAAGCTTTCTTT,CAISETTTGHMNTEAFF